Sequencing of this T cell receptor (beta chain) was carried out in a study of T cell changes during pregnancy in multiple sclerosis. Sequencing used immunoSEQ multiplex PCR; TCRdb keeps in-frame clones, though not all of them. The table records approximately 88,000 clones, around 93% of them present only once. The CDR3 spans 15 residues. The germline CDR1 and CDR2 sequences are MNHNS and SASEGT. The V and J ends lost 2 bases and 8 bases respectively, with 13 bases between them. The sequence derives from a female donor with multiple sclerosis, enrolled in a pregnancy study. Sequences were derived from peripheral blood, sampled in the first trimester of pregnancy. The chain recombines TRBV6-1 with TRBJ1-6, with D possibly being TRBD1 (5 bases). CDR3 DNA: TGTGCCAGCAGTGAATTGGCAGGGCGAGATTCACCCCTCCACTTT. It yields the protein CASSELAGRDSPLHF.